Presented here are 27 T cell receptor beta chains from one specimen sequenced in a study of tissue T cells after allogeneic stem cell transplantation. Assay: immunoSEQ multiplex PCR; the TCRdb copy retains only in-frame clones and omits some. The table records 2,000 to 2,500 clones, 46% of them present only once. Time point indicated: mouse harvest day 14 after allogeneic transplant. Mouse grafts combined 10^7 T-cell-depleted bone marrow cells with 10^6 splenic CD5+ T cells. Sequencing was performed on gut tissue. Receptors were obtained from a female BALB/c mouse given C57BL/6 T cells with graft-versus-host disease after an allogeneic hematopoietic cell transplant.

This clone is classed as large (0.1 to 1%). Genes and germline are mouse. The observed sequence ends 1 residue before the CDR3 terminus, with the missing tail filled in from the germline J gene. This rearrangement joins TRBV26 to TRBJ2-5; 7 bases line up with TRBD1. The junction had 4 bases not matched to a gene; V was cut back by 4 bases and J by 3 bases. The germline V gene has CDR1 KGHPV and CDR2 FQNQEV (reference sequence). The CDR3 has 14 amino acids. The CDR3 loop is CASSRGQRQDTQYF. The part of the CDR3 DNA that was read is TGTGCCAGCAGTCGGGGACAGAGACAAGACACCCAGTAC.

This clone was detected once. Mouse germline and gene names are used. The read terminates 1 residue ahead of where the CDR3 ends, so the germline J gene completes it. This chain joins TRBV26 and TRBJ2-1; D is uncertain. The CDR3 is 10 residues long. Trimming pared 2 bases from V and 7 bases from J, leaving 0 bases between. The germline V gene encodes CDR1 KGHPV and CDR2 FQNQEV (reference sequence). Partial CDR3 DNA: TGTGCCAGCAGTCTGGCTGAGCAGTTC. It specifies CASSLAEQF. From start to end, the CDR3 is CASSLAEQFF.

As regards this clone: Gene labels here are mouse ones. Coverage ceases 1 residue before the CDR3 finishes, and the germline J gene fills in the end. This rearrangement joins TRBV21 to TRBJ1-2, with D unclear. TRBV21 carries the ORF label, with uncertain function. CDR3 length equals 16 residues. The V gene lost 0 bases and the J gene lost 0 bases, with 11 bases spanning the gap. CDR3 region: CASSQSEGNANSDYTF. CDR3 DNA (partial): TGTGCTAGCAGTCAATCGGAGGGCAATGCAAACTCCGACTACACC.

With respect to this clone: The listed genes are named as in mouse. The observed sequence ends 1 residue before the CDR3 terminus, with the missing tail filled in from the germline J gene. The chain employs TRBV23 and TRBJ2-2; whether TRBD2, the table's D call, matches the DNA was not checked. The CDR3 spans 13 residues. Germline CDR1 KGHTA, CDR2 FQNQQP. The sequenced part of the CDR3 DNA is TGCTCCAGCAGTCATATGAACACCGGGCAGCTCTAC. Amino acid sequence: CSSSHMNTGQLY. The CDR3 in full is CSSSHMNTGQLYF.

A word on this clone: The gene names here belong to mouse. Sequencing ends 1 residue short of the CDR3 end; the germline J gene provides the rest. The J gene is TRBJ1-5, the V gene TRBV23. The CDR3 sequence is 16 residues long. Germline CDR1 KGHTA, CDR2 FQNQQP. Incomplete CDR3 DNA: TGCTCCAGCAGTCAATACGGGTGGGGAAACAACCAGGCTCCGCTT. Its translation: CSSSQYGWGNNQAPL. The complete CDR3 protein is CSSSQYGWGNNQAPLF.

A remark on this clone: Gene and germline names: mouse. CDR3 residues: CASSFTPSAETLYF. The DNA read from the CDR3 is TGTGCCAGCAGTTTTACTCCTAGTGCAGAAACGCTGTAT. The rearrangement uses TRBV15 and TRBJ2-3; no firm D call. The CDR3 end lies 1 residue beyond the end of the read and is filled in from the germline J gene. V dropped 3 bases and J dropped 0 bases, with 7 bases sitting between them. Germline loops: CDR1 SGHND, CDR2 FRSKSL. The CDR3 is 14 residues long.

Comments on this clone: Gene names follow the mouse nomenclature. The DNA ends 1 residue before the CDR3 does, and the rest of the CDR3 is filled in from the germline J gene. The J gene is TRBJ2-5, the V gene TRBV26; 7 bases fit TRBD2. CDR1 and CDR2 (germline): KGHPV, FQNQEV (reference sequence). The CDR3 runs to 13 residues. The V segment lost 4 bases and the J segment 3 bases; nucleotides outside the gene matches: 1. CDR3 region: CASSPGGQDTQYF. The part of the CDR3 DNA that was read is TGTGCCAGCAGTCCGGGGGGGCAAGACACCCAGTAC.

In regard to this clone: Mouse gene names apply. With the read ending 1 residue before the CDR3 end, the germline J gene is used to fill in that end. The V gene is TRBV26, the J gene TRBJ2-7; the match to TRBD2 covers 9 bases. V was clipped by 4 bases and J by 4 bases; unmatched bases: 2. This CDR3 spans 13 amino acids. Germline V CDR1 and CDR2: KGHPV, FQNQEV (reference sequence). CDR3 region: CASSPDWGYEQYF. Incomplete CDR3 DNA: TGTGCCAGCAGTCCGGACTGGGGTTATGAACAGTAC.

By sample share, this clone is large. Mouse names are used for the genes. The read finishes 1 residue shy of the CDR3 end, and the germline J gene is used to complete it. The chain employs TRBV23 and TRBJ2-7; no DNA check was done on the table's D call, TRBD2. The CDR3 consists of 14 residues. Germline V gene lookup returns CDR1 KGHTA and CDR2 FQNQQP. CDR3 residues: CSSSRDWGGYEQYF. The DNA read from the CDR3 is TGCTCCAGCAGTCGAGACTGGGGGGGGTATGAACAGTAC.

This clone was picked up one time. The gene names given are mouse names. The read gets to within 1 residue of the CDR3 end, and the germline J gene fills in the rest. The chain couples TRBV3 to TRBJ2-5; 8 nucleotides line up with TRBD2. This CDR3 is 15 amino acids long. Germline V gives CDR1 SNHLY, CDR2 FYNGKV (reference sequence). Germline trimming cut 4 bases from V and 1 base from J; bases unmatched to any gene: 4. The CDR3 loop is CASSSKTGDQDTQYF. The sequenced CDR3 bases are TGTGCCAGCAGCTCAAAGACTGGGGACCAAGACACCCAGTAC. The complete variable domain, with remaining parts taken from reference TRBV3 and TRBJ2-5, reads GPKVLQIPSHQIIDMGQMVTLNCDPVSNHLYFYWYKQILGQQMEFLVNFYNGKVMEKSKLFKDQFSVERPDGSYFTLKIQPTALEDSAVYFCASSSKTGDQDTQYFGPGTRLLVL.

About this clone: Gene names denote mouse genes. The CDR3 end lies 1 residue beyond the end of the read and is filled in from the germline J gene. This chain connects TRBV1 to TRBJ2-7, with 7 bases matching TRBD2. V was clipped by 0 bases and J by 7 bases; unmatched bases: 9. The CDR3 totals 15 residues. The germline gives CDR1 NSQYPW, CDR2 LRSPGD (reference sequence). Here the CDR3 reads CTCSAESGGGREQYF. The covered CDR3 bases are TGCACCTGCAGTGCAGAATCCGGGGGGGGGAGGGAACAGTAC.

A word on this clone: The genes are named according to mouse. The CDR3 spells CAWSLGLGEYEQYF. CDR3 DNA, as far as it was read: TGTGCCTGGAGCCTGGGACTGGGGGAATATGAACAGTAC. The rearrangement links TRBV31 to TRBJ2-7, with 11 bases identical to TRBD2. Read coverage stops 1 residue before the CDR3 terminus; the germline J gene supplies the remainder. This CDR3 spans 14 amino acids. The V and J ends lost 3 bases and 4 bases, in that order; junction bases with no gene match: 5. Germline V lookup: CDR1 GKSSPN, CDR2 SITVG.

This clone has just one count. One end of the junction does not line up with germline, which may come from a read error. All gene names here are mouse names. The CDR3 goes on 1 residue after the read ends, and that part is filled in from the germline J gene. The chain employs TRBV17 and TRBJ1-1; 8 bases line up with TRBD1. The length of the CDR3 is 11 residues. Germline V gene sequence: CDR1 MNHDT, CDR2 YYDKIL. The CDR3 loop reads CASRAGTGVFF. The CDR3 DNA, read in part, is TGTGCTAGCAGAGCCGGGACAGGAGTCTTC.

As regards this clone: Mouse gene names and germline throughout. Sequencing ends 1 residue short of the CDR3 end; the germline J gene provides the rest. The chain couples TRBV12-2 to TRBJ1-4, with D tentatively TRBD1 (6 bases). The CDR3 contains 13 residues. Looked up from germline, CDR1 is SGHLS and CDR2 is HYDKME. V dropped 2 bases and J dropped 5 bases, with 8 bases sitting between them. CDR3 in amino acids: CASSPGQNERLFF. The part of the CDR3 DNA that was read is TGTGCCAGCTCTCCGGGACAAAACGAAAGATTATTT.

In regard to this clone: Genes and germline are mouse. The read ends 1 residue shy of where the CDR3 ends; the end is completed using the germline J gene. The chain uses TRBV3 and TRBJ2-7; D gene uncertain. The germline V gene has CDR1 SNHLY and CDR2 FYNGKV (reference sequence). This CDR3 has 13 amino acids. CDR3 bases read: TGTGCAGCAGCTTTGACATCCTCCTATGAACAGTAC. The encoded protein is CAAALTSSYEQY. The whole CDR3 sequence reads CAAALTSSYEQYF.

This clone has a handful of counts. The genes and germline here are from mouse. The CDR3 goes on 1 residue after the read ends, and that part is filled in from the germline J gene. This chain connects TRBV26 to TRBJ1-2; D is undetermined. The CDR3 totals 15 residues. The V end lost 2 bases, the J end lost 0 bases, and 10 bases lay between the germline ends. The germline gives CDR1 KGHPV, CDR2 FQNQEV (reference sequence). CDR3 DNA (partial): TGTGCCAGCAGTCTGCGGCAGAATGCAAACTCCGACTACACC. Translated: CASSLRQNANSDYT. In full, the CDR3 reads CASSLRQNANSDYTF.

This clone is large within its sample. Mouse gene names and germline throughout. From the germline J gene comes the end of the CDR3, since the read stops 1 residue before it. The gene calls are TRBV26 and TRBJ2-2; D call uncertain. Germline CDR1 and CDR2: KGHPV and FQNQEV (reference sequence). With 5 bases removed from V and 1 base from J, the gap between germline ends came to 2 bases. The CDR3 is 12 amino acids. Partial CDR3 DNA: TGTGCCAGCAGTGGAAACACCGGGCAGCTCTAC. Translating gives CASSGNTGQLY. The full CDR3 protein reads CASSGNTGQLYF.

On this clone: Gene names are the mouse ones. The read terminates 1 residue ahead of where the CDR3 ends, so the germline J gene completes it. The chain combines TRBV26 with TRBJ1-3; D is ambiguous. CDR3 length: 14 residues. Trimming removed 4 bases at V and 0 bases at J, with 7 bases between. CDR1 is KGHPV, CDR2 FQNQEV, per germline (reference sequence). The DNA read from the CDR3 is TGTGCCAGCAGTCCCGGATCTTCTGGAAATACGCTCTAT. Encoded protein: CASSPGSSGNTLY. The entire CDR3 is CASSPGSSGNTLYF. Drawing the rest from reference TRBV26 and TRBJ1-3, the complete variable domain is NSKVIQTPRYLVKGQGQKAKMRCIPEKGHPVVFWYQQNKNNEFKFLINFQNQEVLQQIDMTEKRFSAECPSNSPCSLEIQSSEAGDSALYLCASSPGSSGNTLYFGEGSRLIVV.

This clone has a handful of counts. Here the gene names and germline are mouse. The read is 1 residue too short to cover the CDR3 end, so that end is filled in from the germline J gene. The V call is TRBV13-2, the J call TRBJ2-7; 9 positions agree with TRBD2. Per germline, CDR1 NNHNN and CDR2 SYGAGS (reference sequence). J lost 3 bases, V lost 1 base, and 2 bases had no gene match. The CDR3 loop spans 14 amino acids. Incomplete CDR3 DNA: TGTGCCAGCGGTGATCTGGGGGGGGTCTATGAACAGTAC. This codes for CASGDLGGVYEQY. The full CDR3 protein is CASGDLGGVYEQYF.

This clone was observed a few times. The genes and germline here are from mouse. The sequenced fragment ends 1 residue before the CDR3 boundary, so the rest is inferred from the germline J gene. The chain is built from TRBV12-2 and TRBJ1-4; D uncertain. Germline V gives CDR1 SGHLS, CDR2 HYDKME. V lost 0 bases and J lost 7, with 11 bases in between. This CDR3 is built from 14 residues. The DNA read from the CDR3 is TGTGCCAGCTCTCTCGAGGTGGGAGGCGAAAGATTATTT. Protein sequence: CASSLEVGGERLF. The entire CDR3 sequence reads CASSLEVGGERLFF.

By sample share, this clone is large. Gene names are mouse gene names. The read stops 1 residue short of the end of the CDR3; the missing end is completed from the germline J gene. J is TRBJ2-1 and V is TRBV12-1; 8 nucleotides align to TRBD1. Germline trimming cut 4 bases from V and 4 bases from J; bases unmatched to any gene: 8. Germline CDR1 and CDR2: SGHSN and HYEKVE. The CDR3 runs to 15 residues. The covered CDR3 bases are TGTGCCAGCTCCCCTACAGGGGGGTTTTATGCTGAGCAGTTC. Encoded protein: CASSPTGGFYAEQF. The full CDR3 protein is CASSPTGGFYAEQFF.

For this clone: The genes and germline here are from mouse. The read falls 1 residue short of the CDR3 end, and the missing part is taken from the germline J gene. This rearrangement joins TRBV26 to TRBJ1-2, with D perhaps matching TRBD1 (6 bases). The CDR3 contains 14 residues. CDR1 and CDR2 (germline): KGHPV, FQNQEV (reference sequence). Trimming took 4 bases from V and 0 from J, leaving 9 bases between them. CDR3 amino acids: CASSRGTSNSDYTF. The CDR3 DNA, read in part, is TGTGCCAGCAGTCGCGGGACATCAAACTCCGACTACACC.

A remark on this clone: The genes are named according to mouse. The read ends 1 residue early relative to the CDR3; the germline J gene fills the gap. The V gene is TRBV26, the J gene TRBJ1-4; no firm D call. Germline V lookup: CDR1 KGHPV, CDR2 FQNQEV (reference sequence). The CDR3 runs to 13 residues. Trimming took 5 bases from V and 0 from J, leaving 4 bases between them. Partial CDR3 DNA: TGTGCCAGCAGTGCCATTTCCAACGAAAGATTATTT. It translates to CASSAISNERLF. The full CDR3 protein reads CASSAISNERLFF.

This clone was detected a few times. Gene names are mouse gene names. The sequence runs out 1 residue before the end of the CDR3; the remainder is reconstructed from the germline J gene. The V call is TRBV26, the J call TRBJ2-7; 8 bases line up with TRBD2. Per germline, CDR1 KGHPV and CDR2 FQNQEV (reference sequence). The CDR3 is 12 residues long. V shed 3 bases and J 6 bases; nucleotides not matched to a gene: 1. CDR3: CASSLWGAEQYF. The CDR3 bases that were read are TGTGCCAGCAGTCTCTGGGGGGCTGAACAGTAC.

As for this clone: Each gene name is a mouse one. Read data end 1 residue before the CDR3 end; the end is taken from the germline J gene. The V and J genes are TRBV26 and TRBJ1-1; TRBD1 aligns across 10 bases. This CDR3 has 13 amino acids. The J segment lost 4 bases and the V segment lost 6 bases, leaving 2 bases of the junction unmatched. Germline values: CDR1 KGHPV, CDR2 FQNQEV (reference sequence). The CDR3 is CASSRDRGTEVFF. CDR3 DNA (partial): TGTGCCAGCAGCAGGGACAGGGGCACAGAAGTCTTC.

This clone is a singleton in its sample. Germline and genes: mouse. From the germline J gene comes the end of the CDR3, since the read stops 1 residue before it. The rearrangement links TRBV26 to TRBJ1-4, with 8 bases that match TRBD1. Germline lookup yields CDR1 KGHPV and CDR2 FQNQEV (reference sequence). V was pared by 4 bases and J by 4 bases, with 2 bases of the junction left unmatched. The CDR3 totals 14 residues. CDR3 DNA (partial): TGTGCCAGCAGTCCCGACAGGGGCAACGAAAGATTATTT. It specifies CASSPDRGNERLF. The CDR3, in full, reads CASSPDRGNERLFF.

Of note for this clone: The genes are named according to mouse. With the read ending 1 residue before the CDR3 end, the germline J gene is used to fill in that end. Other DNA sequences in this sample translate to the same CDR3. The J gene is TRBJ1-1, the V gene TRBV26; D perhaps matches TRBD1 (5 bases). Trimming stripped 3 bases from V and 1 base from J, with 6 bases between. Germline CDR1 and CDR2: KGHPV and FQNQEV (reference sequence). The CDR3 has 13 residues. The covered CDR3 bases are TGTGCCAGCAGTCTCCAGGGAAACACAGAAGTCTTC. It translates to CASSLQGNTEVF. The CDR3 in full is CASSLQGNTEVFF. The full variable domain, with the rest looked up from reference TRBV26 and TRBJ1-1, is NSKVIQTPRYLVKGQGQKAKMRCIPEKGHPVVFWYQQNKNNEFKFLINFQNQEVLQQIDMTEKRFSAECPSNSPCSLEIQSSEAGDSALYLCASSLQGNTEVFFGKGTRLTVV.